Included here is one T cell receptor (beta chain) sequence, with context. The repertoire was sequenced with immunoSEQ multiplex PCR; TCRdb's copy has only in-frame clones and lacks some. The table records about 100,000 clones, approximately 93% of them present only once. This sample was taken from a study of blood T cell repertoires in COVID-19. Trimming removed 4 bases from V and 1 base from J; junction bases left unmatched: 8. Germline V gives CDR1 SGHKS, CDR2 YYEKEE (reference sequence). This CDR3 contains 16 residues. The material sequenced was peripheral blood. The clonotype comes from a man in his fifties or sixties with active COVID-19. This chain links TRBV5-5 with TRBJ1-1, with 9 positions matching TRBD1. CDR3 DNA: TGTGCCAGCAGCAATTACAGGGGGCGACAGAACACTGAAGCTTTCTTT. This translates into CASSNYRGRQNTEAFF.